These T cell receptor beta chains were read from a single sample in a study of blood T cell repertoires in COVID-19. Assay: immunoSEQ multiplex PCR; the TCRdb copy retains only in-frame clones and omits some. This table holds some 73,000 clones, 73% found once. Sequencing was carried out using peripheral blood. The receptors here all came from a man aged 55-75 years with acute or convalescent COVID-19. The CDR3 runs from the conserved cysteine through the conserved F or W. D genes are given only for firm matches. Clone size appears in some rows only: once, few, many, or a class for an expanded clone.

D gene	V gene	clone size	J gene	CDR3 DNA	CDR3 protein
TRBD1	TRBV2	NA	TRBJ1-1	TGTGCCAGCAGTGGGGACAGTAACACTGAAGCTTTCTTT	CASSGDSNTEAFF
TRBD1	TRBV27	NA	TRBJ1-6	TGTGCCAGCAGTTACCGGACAGGGAGAAATTCACCCCTCCACTTT	CASSYRTGRNSPLHF
TRBD2	TRBV10-2	NA	TRBJ2-1	TGCGCCAGCAGTGAGCGATGGCGGGGGGACAATGAGCAGTTCTTC	CASSERWRGDNEQFF
TRBD2	TRBV5-5	NA	TRBJ2-3	TGTGCCAGCAGCTTGTTCAGTTGGCGGGAGAATACAGATACGCAGTATTTT	CASSLFSWRENTDTQYF
NA	TRBV3-1/TRBV3-2	NA	TRBJ2-1	TGTGCCAGCAGCACCGGGACTCCTGACAATGAGCAGTTCTTC	CASSTGTPDNEQFF
NA	TRBV4-1	NA	TRBJ1-5	TGCGCCAGCAGCCAGCGAGGGAACAATCAGCCCCAGCATTTT	CASSQRGNNQPQHF
NA	TRBV5-1	few	TRBJ2-1	TGCGCCAGCAGCTACGGGAAGGGGGGGACACAGTCCTACAATGAGCAGTTCTTC	CASSYGKGGTQSYNEQFF
NA	TRBV30	NA	TRBJ1-1	TGTGCCTGGAGCAGGGATTCTGGTGAAGCTTTCTTT	CAWSRDSGEAFF
NA	TRBV24-1	few	TRBJ2-3	TGTGCCACCAGTGACCCCGAACTATCAGATACGCAGTATTTT	CATSDPELSDTQYF
TRBD2	TRBV18	NA	TRBJ2-1	TGTGCCAGCTCACCCAATAGCGGGGTGGGTGAGCAGTTCTTC	CASSPNSGVGEQFF
NA	TRBV5-6	NA	TRBJ1-1	TGTGCCAGCAGCTTGAGGGAGCAAGGGGGCACTGAAGCTTTCTTT	CASSLREQGGTEAFF
NA	TRBV7-3	NA	TRBJ2-3	TGTGCCAGCAGCTTCGCAGATACGCAGTATTTT	CASSFADTQYF
TRBD2	TRBV6-5	once	TRBJ2-5	TGTGCCAGCCTCAAGCGGGGGCAAGAGACCCAGTACTTC	CASLKRGQETQYF
NA	TRBV2	NA	TRBJ1-5	TGTGCCAGCGGCGAGAGGGACACACAGCCCCAGCATTTT	CASGERDTQPQHF
NA	TRBV27	NA	TRBJ2-1	TGTGCCAGCAGTTCACAACCTTACAATGAGCAGTTCTTC	CASSSQPYNEQFF
NA	TRBV7-9	NA	TRBJ2-2	TGTGCCAGCAGCTCAGTTAGCGGAAACACCGGGGAGCTGTTTTTT	CASSSVSGNTGELFF
NA	TRBV9	NA	TRBJ2-5	TGTGCCAGCAGCGTAAACCCCGGAGAGACCCAGTACTTC	CASSVNPGETQYF
NA	TRBV2	NA	TRBJ2-1	TGTGCCAGCAGTGATGCAGGGGGGAATGAGCAGTTCTTC	CASSDAGGNEQFF
TRBD1	TRBV7-9	NA	TRBJ1-6	TGTGCCAGCGGGCCGACAGGGTTAAATTCACCCCTCCACTTT	CASGPTGLNSPLHF
NA	TRBV10-3	many	TRBJ2-2	TGTGCCATCAGTGAGTCGGAGGGTTACGGGGAGCTGTTTTTT	CAISESEGYGELFF
NA	TRBV2	NA	TRBJ1-5	TGTGCCAGCAGTTTGGACGTCAGGGGTCAGCCCCAGCATTTT	CASSLDVRGQPQHF
NA	TRBV5-1	NA	TRBJ1-6	TGCGCCAGCAGCCCAGGACAGAATTCACCCCTCCACTTT	CASSPGQNSPLHF
TRBD1	TRBV3-1/TRBV3-2	NA	TRBJ2-7	TGTGCCAGCAGCCACCGGGACAGTACCTACGAGCAGTACTTC	CASSHRDSTYEQYF
NA	TRBV28	NA	TRBJ1-4	TGTGCCAGCAGTTTCAAGGTTAGCGAAAAACTGTTTTTT	CASSFKVSEKLFF
NA	TRBV19	NA	TRBJ1-1	TGTGCCAGTAAACAGGTGAACACTGAAGCTTTCTTT	CASKQVNTEAFF
NA	TRBV6-1	NA	TRBJ1-1	TGTGCCAGCAGTGAAGTAGACACTGAAGCTTTCTTT	CASSEVDTEAFF
NA	TRBV19	few	TRBJ2-5	TGTGCCAGTAGTCCCCAGGGGTTGGAGACCCAGTACTTC	CASSPQGLETQYF
NA	TRBV9	NA	TRBJ1-1	TGTGCCAGGAGAGAACAGGGAATGGACACTGAAGCTTTCTTT	CARREQGMDTEAFF
TRBD1	TRBV5-1	NA	TRBJ2-2	TGCGCCAGCAGCATAAGGACAGGAAACACCGGGGAGCTGTTTTTT	CASSIRTGNTGELFF
NA	TRBV4-2	NA	TRBJ1-4	TGTGCCAGCAGCCAGTCGGGTGGAACTAATGAAAAACTGTTTTTT	CASSQSGGTNEKLFF
NA	TRBV11-3	NA	TRBJ2-2	TGTGCCAGCAGCCCCTTCCTTGTGGGACAGAACACCGGGGAGCTGTTTTTT	CASSPFLVGQNTGELFF
NA	TRBV20-1	once	TRBJ2-3	TGCAGTGCTAGTGCAACTAGCACAGATACGCAGTATTTT	CSASATSTDTQYF
NA	TRBV2	NA	TRBJ1-2	TGTGCCACTCACCGGGACACCTATGGAGGCTACACCTTC	CATHRDTYGGYTF
TRBD1	TRBV9	NA	TRBJ1-1	TGTGCCAGCAGCGTAGACCCGACAGGGGGCGTAAACACTGAAGCTTTCTTT	CASSVDPTGGVNTEAFF
TRBD1	TRBV9	NA	TRBJ2-3	TGTGCCAGCAGCGTCGGACAGGACTCTACGCAGTATTTT	CASSVGQDSTQYF
TRBD1	TRBV12-3/TRBV12-4	NA	TRBJ1-2	TGTGCCAGCAACCCCAGGGGGCACGGCTACACCTTC	CASNPRGHGYTF
NA	TRBV2	NA	TRBJ1-2	TGTGCCACCGTCCGGGACACTAATAACTATGGCTACACCTTC	CATVRDTNNYGYTF
NA	TRBV5-1	NA	TRBJ1-6	TGCGCCAGCAGCTCAGGGGATCAGGGTTCACCCCTCCACTTT	CASSSGDQGSPLHF
TRBD2	TRBV6-5	NA	TRBJ2-3	TGTGCCAGCAGAAGCGGGGGGGCAATAGATACGCAGTATTTT	CASRSGGAIDTQYF
TRBD2	TRBV6-4	NA	TRBJ2-2	TGTGCCAGCAGTCTAGCGGGGATAACCGGGGAGCTGTTTTTT	CASSLAGITGELFF
TRBD1	TRBV5-1	NA	TRBJ1-1	TGCGCCAGCAGCCTCGGACAGGGGGCTGAAGCTTTCTTT	CASSLGQGAEAFF
TRBD1	TRBV5-6	NA	TRBJ1-6	TGTGCCAGCAGCTCGGACAGGGGGAATTCACCCCTCCACTTT	CASSSDRGNSPLHF
NA	TRBV5-4	NA	TRBJ1-1	TGTGCCAGCAGCTTGAACCAGGCCGACACTGAAGCTTTCTTT	CASSLNQADTEAFF
NA	TRBV6-1	NA	TRBJ1-2	TGTGCCAGCAGTGAGCTGGGGGGATATGGCTACACCTTC	CASSELGGYGYTF
TRBD2	TRBV7-3	NA	TRBJ2-3	TGTGCCAGCAGTTCCCCCAGGGAGGGAGATACGCAGTATTTT	CASSSPREGDTQYF
TRBD2	TRBV28	NA	TRBJ2-1	TGTGCCAGCGTCGGGACTAGCGGGAGGGATGAGCAGTTCTTC	CASVGTSGRDEQFF
NA	TRBV5-4	NA	TRBJ2-5	TGTGCCAGCAGCTTGGGTGTTTCGAGGAGCCAAGAGACCCAGTACTTC	CASSLGVSRSQETQYF
TRBD1	TRBV20-1	NA	TRBJ1-2	TGCAGTGCTAGACAGGGGGAAGGCTACACCTTC	CSARQGEGYTF
NA	TRBV5-1	NA	TRBJ2-1	TGCGCCAGCAGCTTGAGCCCTGGCTCCTACAATGAGCAGTTCTTC	CASSLSPGSYNEQFF
NA	TRBV4-1	NA	TRBJ1-2	TGCGCCAGCAGCCAAGTGGGTCGGGATGGCTACACCTTC	CASSQVGRDGYTF
NA	TRBV5-1	few	TRBJ1-2	TGCGCCAGCAGCCTATCCGACAATAACTATGGCTACACCTTC	CASSLSDNNYGYTF
TRBD1	TRBV24-1	NA	TRBJ1-4	TGTGCCACCAGTGATGCCGGGACAGGGAATGAAAAACTGTTTTTT	CATSDAGTGNEKLFF
TRBD1	TRBV15	NA	TRBJ2-7	TGTGCCACCAGCAGTGGAAGAGGGGGCCTAACAGGGGAAGATTACGAGCAGTACTTC	CATSSGRGGLTGEDYEQYF
NA	TRBV5-6	NA	TRBJ2-7	TGTGCCAGCAGCTCTCCCGGGACAACCTACGAGCAGTACTTC	CASSSPGTTYEQYF
TRBD1	TRBV12-5	NA	TRBJ2-1	TGTGCTACCACACCCCCAGGGGGTGGATGGAGCAATGAGCAGTTCTTC	CATTPPGGGWSNEQFF
NA	TRBV24-1	NA	TRBJ2-1	TGTGCCACCAGTGACAAGGGGCGGGGGCGCATGAACAATGAGCAGTTCTTC	CATSDKGRGRMNNEQFF
TRBD2	TRBV10-3	NA	TRBJ2-5	TGTGCCACTAAACCGGGACTAGCGGGGTTGGAGACCCAGTACTTC	CATKPGLAGLETQYF
TRBD1	TRBV7-3	few	TRBJ2-3	TGTGCCAGCAGCTTCCGGGACAGAGGAGATACGCAGTATTTT	CASSFRDRGDTQYF